The 27 T cell receptor beta chains below were found in one sample sequenced in a study of human T cells and chemical hapten exposure. From the RACE reads, TCRdb called clonotypes with MiXCR, one entry per CDR3 protein. Here the sample spans just over 350,000 distinct CDR3 sequences, over 6% being singletons. The time point here: patch test 2, 6 weeks after DPC sensitization. Treatment here: therapeutic diphenylcyclopropenone sensitization with weekly scalp DPC. The sample here was whole blood, taken in connection with sensitization to the hapten diphenylcyclopropenone (DPC). The origin of the receptors is a woman younger than 35 with alopecia areata. Some clones in this sample may be carry-over from other donors' samples.

The chain combines TRBV9 with TRBJ2-3, with D perhaps TRBD2 (6 bases). CDR1 SGDLS and CDR2 YYNGEE come from the germline V gene. V was shortened by 3 bases and J by 2 bases, with 16 bases between the two germline ends. There are 16 residues in the CDR3. CDR3 residues: CASSANAGYFTDTQYF. The CDR3 nucleotides are TGTGCCAGCAGCGCGAACGCGGGGTACTTCACAGATACGCAGTATTTT.

This clonotype appeared a few times. V and J are TRBV10-3 and TRBJ2-6; TRBD1 matches at 7 bases. The CDR3 spans 16 residues. Germline V gives CDR1 ENHRY, CDR2 SYGVKD. V was pared by 6 bases and J by 4 bases, with 9 bases of the junction left unmatched. CDR3 residues: CAIRGYRGAGANVLTF. In DNA, the CDR3 is TGTGCCATCAGAGGGTACAGGGGTGCCGGGGCCAACGTCCTGACTTTC.

This clonotype has just a few counts. The V and J genes are TRBV7-2 and TRBJ2-1; 9 nucleotides match TRBD1. Trimming cost V 5 bases and J 5 bases; bases outside gene matches: 7. The CDR3 extends over 15 amino acids. The germline gives CDR1 SGHTA, CDR2 FQGNSA. The CDR3 region has the DNA TGTGCCAGCAGCCGAGGGACAGGGCTGGACAATGAGCAGTTCTTC. Its translation: CASSRGTGLDNEQFF.

The chain links TRBV2 to TRBJ1-5; D might be TRBD1 (6 bases). Trimming removed 9 bases at V and 7 bases at J, with 13 bases between. Germline CDR1 and CDR2: SNHLY and FYNNEI. The CDR3 is 12 residues long. The CDR3 loop reads CASRGQTQPQHF. CDR3 sequence (DNA): TGTGCCAGTCGGGGGCAGACCCAGCCCCAGCATTTT. Combining the CDR3 with reference TRBV2 and TRBJ1-5 gives the whole variable domain EPEVTQTPSHQVTQMGQEVILRCVPISNHLYFYWYRQILGQKVEFLVSFYNNEISEKSEIFDDQFSVERPDGSNFTLKIRSTKLEDSAMYFCASRGQTQPQHFGDGTRLSIL.

This clonotype was found many times. The genes are TRBV12-3 or TRBV12-4 and TRBJ1-2; possible D gene TRBD1, 6 bases. V lost 3 bases, J lost 5 bases, and 10 bases lay in between. The CDR3 runs to 13 residues. CDR3 protein: CASSLAGDYGYTF. CDR3 sequence (DNA): TGTGCCAGCAGTTTGGCAGGGGATTATGGCTACACCTTC.

This clonotype was picked up a small number of times. J is TRBJ2-3 and V is TRBV14; 7 bases are a match to TRBD2. The V gene's germline CDR1 is SGHDN and CDR2 FVKESK. CDR3 length: 16 residues. J lost 0 bases, V lost 0 bases, and 3 bases had no gene match. CDR3 nucleotide sequence: TGTGCCAGCAGCCAAGATCAAGCGGGGAGCACAGATACGCAGTATTTT. Its protein is CASSQDQAGSTDTQYF.

This clonotype has a handful of counts. A much larger clonotype is one base distant, so this may be a read error. CDR3 DNA: TGTGCCAGCAGGGAATTACGGGGGTGGCATGGCTACACCTTC. Amino acid sequence: CASRELRGWHGYTF. The chain couples TRBV2 to TRBJ1-2; D is perhaps TRBD1 (5 bases). The germline CDR1 and CDR2 sequences are SNHLY and FYNNEI. The CDR3 is 14 residues long. Trimming left V 6 bases short and J 6 bases short, with 17 bases between.

The genes are TRBV27 and TRBJ1-5; D gene ambiguous. V lost 4 bases and J 3 bases, leaving 7 bases between the germline ends. The CDR3 is 13 amino acids. Germline V lookup: CDR1 MNHEY, CDR2 SMNVEV (reference sequence). In DNA form, the CDR3 reads TGTGCCAGCAGTTCGTTACACAATCAGCCCCAGCATTTT. It yields the protein CASSSLHNQPQHF.

At least ten counts were recorded for this clonotype. The gene calls are TRBV19 and TRBJ2-1, with 7 positions matching TRBD2. V was clipped by 5 bases and J by 10 bases; unmatched bases: 14. CDR3 length: 15 amino acids. Germline V lookup: CDR1 LNHDA, CDR2 SQIVND (reference sequence). Here the CDR3 reads CASSPAQRGSREQFF. For the CDR3, the DNA is TGTGCCAGTAGTCCGGCCCAGCGGGGCTCACGGGAGCAGTTCTTC.

This clonotype was found a few times. The V and J genes are TRBV7-9 and TRBJ1-1, with D tentatively TRBD1 (6 bases). Trimming cost V 0 bases and J 6 bases, with 17 bases left between them. This CDR3 spans 16 amino acids. The germline gives CDR1 SEHNR, CDR2 FQNEAQ (reference sequence). The CDR3: CASSLAHPTGIAEAFF. The CDR3 DNA sequence: TGTGCCAGCAGCTTAGCCCATCCAACAGGGATCGCTGAAGCTTTCTTT.

A few counts support this clonotype. The chain is built from TRBV27 and TRBJ1-6; D is undetermined. This CDR3 has 14 residues. V was shortened by 7 bases and J by 6 bases, with 13 bases between the two germline ends. Germline V gives CDR1 MNHEY, CDR2 SMNVEV (reference sequence). CDR3 loop: CASTTMGANSPLHF. The CDR3 nucleotides are TGTGCCAGCACGACAATGGGCGCTAATTCACCCCTCCACTTT.

This clonotype was detected ten times or more. The chain is built from TRBV27 and TRBJ1-1; 7 bases agree with TRBD1. Trimming removed 5 bases from V and 3 bases from J; junction bases left unmatched: 3. The CDR3 is 13 residues long. CDR1 and CDR2 (germline): MNHEY, SMNVEV (reference sequence). The CDR3: CASSGQAHTEAFF. CDR3 DNA sequence: TGTGCCAGCAGTGGACAGGCCCACACTGAAGCTTTCTTT.

This clonotype was recorded many times. The chain links TRBV18 to TRBJ1-2, with TRBD1 as a possible D gene (5 bases). Per germline, CDR1 KGHSH and CDR2 LQKENI. The germline V and J ends were trimmed by 6 bases and 4 bases, with 12 bases remaining between them. This CDR3 spans 13 amino acids. The CDR3 here is CASSPGVTYGYTF. CDR3 DNA sequence: TGTGCCAGCTCTCCGGGGGTTACCTATGGCTACACCTTC.

This clonotype was seen a handful of times. The chain uses TRBV7-2 and TRBJ1-2; a weak D match, TRBD1 (5 bases). Germline CDR1 is SGHTA and CDR2 is FQGNSA. V was trimmed by 2 bases and J by 8 bases, leaving 6 bases between them. The CDR3 totals 11 residues. The CDR3 DNA reads as TGTGCCAGCAGCTTATCAGGGGGCTACACCTTC. This sequence encodes CASSLSGGYTF.

The V gene is TRBV12-3 or TRBV12-4, the J gene TRBJ2-7; TRBD2 matches 11 bases. The junction had 7 bases not matched to a gene; V was cut back by 6 bases and J by 3 bases. The CDR3 spans 15 residues. CDR3 coding DNA: TGTGCCAGCAGGGCCACTAGCGGGGGAAGCTACGAGCAGTACTTC. This sequence encodes CASRATSGGSYEQYF.

Regarding this clonotype: This may be a read error: a much more frequent sequence differs by one nucleotide. V gene TRBV4-3 combines with J gene TRBJ2-4, with 7 bases matching TRBD2. There are 15 residues in the CDR3. Germline CDR1 is LGHNA and CDR2 is YSLEER. The CDR3 is CASCQVAGREGIQYF. CDR3 DNA sequence: TGCGCCAGCTGCCAAGTGGCAGGGAGGGAGGGCATTCAGTACTTC.

This clonotype was found many times. The DNA of the CDR3 is TGTGCCAGCAGTTTCACCTTTGGCGGGGCCGCTGGCACAGATACGCAGTATTTT. This gives the protein CASSFTFGGAAGTDTQYF. The J gene is TRBJ2-3, the V gene TRBV27, with TRBD2 as a possible D gene (6 bases). CDR3 length equals 18 residues. The V gene lost 3 bases and the J gene lost 1 base, with 20 bases spanning the gap. Germline V gives CDR1 MNHEY, CDR2 SMNVEV (reference sequence).

This clonotype was recorded many times. The chain has TRBV6-2 or TRBV6-3 and TRBJ1-1, with a possible D match to TRBD1 (5 bases). CDR1 and CDR2 from the germline V gene are MNHEY and SVGEGT. The length of the CDR3 is 14 residues. Trimming removed 4 bases at V and 6 bases at J, with 15 bases between. CDR3: CASSSPGTASEAFF. The CDR3 DNA is TGTGCCAGCAGTTCCCCCGGGACCGCATCTGAAGCTTTCTTT.

The genes are TRBV20-1 and TRBJ1-1; 7 nucleotides agree with TRBD1. CDR1 is DFQATT and CDR2 is SNEGSKA in the germline V gene (reference sequence). This CDR3 comprises 17 residues. Trimming took 0 bases from V and 1 from J; bases not matched to a gene: 11. For the CDR3, the DNA is TGCAGTGCTAGAGATCAAAGGGACAGTCTGGGGAACACTGAAGCTTTCTTT. This codes for CSARDQRDSLGNTEAFF.

This clonotype was seen more than once but under ten times. This rearrangement joins TRBV10-3 to TRBJ1-1, with D tentatively TRBD1 (5 bases). V was shortened by 4 bases and J by 4 bases, with 16 bases between the two germline ends. Germline V gene lookup returns CDR1 ENHRY and CDR2 SYGVKD. The CDR3 extends over 15 amino acids. The CDR3 protein is CAISAGDLRGTEAFF. The CDR3 nucleotides read TGTGCCATCAGTGCGGGGGACCTCCGTGGCACTGAAGCTTTCTTT.

The genes are TRBV6-5 and TRBJ1-6; 7 bases are shared with TRBD1. V gave up 5 bases and J gave up 10 bases; unmatched junction bases: 11. This CDR3 contains 15 residues. The germline CDR1 and CDR2 sequences are MNHEY and SVGAGI. CDR3 nucleotides: TGTGCCAGCAGTCCCACCGGGACAGTGAGATCACCCCTCCACTTT. This gives the protein CASSPTGTVRSPLHF.

This rearrangement joins TRBV7-9 to TRBJ2-1; D is possibly TRBD2 (6 bases). Germline values: CDR1 SEHNR, CDR2 FQNEAQ (reference sequence). The V gene lost 2 bases and the J gene lost 5 bases, with 13 bases spanning the gap. CDR3 length: 15 amino acids. CDR3 DNA: TGTGCCAGCAGCTTATATAGCGGAACCAACAATGAGCAGTTCTTC. It encodes CASSLYSGTNNEQFF.

This clonotype was seen a handful of times. The V and J genes are TRBV4-3 and TRBJ2-1; no reliable D call. The CDR3 is 15 residues long. CDR1 and CDR2 (germline): LGHNA, YSLEER. The V and J ends lost 0 bases and 0 bases respectively, with 6 bases between them. This CDR3 is CASSQDPSSYNEQFF. The CDR3 nucleotides read TGCGCCAGCAGCCAAGACCCTAGCTCCTACAATGAGCAGTTCTTC.

This clonotype showed up many times. The V call is TRBV5-1, the J call TRBJ1-2; D might be TRBD1 (5 bases). The CDR3 spans 14 residues. Germline V gene data show CDR1 as SGHRS and CDR2 as YFSETQ. The ends were cut back, 3 bases at V and 7 bases at J, with 16 bases in the middle. CDR3 bases: TGCGCCAGCAGCTCGAATTCAGGGACGGCTGGCTACACCTTC. Translating gives CASSSNSGTAGYTF.

This clonotype was observed a handful of times. This chain connects TRBV6-5 to TRBJ2-7; D possibly corresponds to TRBD1 (6 bases). The V gene lost 5 bases and the J gene lost 2 bases, with 10 bases spanning the gap. The CDR3 has 13 residues. From germline, CDR1 is MNHEY and CDR2 SVGAGI. In DNA form, the CDR3 reads TGTGCCAGCAGTCGGGACAAGACCTACGAGCAGTACTTC. The encoded protein is CASSRDKTYEQYF.

This clonotype has more than one count but fewer than ten. The chain has TRBV5-1 and TRBJ1-1, with 9 bases fitting TRBD1. CDR1 is SGHRS and CDR2 is YFSETQ in the germline V gene. V lost 0 bases and J lost 4; bases outside the gene matches: 7. This CDR3 has 16 amino acids. The CDR3 protein is CASSLAGQGSPTEAFF. CDR3 nucleotide sequence: TGCGCCAGCAGCTTGGCCGGACAGGGGTCCCCCACTGAAGCTTTCTTT. Full variable domain (remainder filled in from reference TRBV5-1 and TRBJ1-1): KAGVTQTPRYLIKTRGQQVTLSCSPISGHRSVSWYQQTPGQGLQFLFEYFSETQRNKGNFPGRFSGRQFSNSRSEMNVSTLELGDSALYLCASSLAGQGSPTEAFFGQGTRLTVV.

This clonotype appeared a few times. The chain has TRBV12-5 and TRBJ1-1, with D tentatively TRBD1 (6 bases). The V end lost 2 bases, the J end lost 1 base, and 14 bases lay between the germline ends. Germline loops: CDR1 LGHNT, CDR2 FRNRAP. The CDR3 is 16 residues long. The CDR3 DNA reads TGTGCTAGTGGTTTGCATAAAGGGGGAACGAACACTGAAGCTTTCTTT. This codes for CASGLHKGGTNTEAFF.